This T cell receptor beta chain was observed in a study of a mutant IDH1 vaccine in newly diagnosed glioma. Study-wide results and caveats: The study observed vaccine-induced immune responses in more than 80% of patients.

Time point reported: week 11, during vaccination. Every single dose of the vaccine, 300 ug of mutant IDH1 20-mer peptide, came with topical imiquimod. Assay: immunoSEQ multiplex PCR; the TCRdb copy retains only in-frame clones and omits some. The repertoire holds roughly 130,000 clones, with roughly 77% as singletons. Note on this clone: Its antigen remains unknown.

This receptor was taken from a man aged 35-49 years with glioma. The source material was PBMCs, sampled from a glioma patient whose treatment included an IDH1 peptide vaccine.

CDR3 sequence (DNA): TGTGCCAGCAGCGCTGGGACTAGCGGGATCAATGAGCAGTTCTTC. As protein: CASSAGTSGINEQFF. This sequence joins TRBV5-4 and TRBJ2-1, with 13 nucleotides matching TRBD2. After removal of 4 bases from V and 6 bases from J, the junction contained 4 bases not matched to a gene. Germline CDR1 is SGHNT and CDR2 is YYREEE (reference sequence). The CDR3 length is 15 residues.